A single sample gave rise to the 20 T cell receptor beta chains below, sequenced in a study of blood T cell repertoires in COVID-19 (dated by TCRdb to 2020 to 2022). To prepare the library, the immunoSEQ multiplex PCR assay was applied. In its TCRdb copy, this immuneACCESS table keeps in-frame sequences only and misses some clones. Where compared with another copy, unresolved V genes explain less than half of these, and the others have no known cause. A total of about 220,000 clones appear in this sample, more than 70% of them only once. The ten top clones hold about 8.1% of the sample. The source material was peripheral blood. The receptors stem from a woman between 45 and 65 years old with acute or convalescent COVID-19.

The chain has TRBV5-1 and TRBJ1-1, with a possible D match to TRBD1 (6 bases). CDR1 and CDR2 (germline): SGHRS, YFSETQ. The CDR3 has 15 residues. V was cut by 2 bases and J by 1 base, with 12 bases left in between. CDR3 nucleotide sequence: TGCGCCAGCAGCTTTTCAGGGGTTAGGAACACTGAAGCTTTCTTT. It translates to CASSFSGVRNTEAFF.

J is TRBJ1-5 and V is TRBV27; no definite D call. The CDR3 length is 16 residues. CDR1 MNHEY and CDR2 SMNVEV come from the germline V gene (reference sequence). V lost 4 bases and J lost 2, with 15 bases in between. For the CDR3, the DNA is TGTGCCAGCAGTTATACCGCCGGCACAGGCAATCAGCCCCAGCATTTT. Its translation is CASSYTAGTGNQPQHF.

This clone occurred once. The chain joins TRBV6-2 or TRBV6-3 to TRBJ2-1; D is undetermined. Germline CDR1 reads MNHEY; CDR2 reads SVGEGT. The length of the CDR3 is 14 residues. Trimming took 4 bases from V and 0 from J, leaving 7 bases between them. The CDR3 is CASSLRSSYNEQFF. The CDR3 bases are TGTGCCAGCAGTTTGCGGAGCTCCTACAATGAGCAGTTCTTC.

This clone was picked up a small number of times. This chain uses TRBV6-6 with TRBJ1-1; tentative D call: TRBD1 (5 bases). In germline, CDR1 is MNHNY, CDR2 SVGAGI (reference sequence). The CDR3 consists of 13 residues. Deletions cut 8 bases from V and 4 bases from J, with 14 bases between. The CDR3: CASGPGGGTEAFF. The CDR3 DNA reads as TGTGCCAGCGGCCCCGGGGGAGGCACTGAAGCTTTCTTT.

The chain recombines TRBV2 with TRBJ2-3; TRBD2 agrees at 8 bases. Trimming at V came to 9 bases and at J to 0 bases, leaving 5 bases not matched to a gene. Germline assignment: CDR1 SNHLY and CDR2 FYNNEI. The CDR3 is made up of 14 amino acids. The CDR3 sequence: CASRAGGSTDTQYF. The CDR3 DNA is TGTGCCAGTAGGGCGGGAGGAAGCACAGATACGCAGTATTTT.

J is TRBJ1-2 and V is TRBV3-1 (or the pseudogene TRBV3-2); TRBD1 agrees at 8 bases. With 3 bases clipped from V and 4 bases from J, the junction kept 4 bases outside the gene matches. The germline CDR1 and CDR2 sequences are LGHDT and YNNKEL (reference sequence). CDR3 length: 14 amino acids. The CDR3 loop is CASSHNTGGYGYTF. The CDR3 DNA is TGTGCCAGCAGCCACAATACAGGGGGCTATGGCTACACCTTC.

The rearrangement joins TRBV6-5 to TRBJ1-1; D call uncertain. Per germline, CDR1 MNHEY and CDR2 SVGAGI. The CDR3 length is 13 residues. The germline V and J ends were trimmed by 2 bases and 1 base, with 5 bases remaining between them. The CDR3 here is CASSYRRNTEAFF. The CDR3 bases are TGTGCCAGCAGTTACCGCAGGAACACTGAAGCTTTCTTT.

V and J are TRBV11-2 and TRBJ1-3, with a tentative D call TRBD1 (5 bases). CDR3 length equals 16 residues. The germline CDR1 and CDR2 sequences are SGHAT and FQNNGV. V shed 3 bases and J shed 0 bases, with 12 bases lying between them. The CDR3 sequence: CASSFLGGASGNTIYF. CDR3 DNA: TGTGCCAGCAGCTTCCTGGGGGGTGCCTCTGGAAACACCATATATTTT. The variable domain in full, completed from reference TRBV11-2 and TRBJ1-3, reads EAGVAQSPRYKIIEKRQSVAFWCNPISGHATLYWYQQILGQGPKLLIQFQNNGVVDDSQLPKDRFSAERLKGVDSTLKIQPAKLEDSAVYLCASSFLGGASGNTIYFGEGSWLTVV.

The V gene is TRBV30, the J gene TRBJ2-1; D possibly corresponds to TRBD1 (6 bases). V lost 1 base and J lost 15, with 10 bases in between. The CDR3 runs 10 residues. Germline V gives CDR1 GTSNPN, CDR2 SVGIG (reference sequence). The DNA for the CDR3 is TGTGCCTGGAGTGGACAGGTCCTGTTCTTC. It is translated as CAWSGQVLFF. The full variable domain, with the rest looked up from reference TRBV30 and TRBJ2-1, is SQTIHQWPATLVQPVGSPLSLECTVEGTSNPNLYWYRQAAGRGLQLLFYSVGIGQISSEVPQNLSASRPQDRQFILSSKKLLLSDSGFYLCAWSGQVLFFGPGTRLTVL.

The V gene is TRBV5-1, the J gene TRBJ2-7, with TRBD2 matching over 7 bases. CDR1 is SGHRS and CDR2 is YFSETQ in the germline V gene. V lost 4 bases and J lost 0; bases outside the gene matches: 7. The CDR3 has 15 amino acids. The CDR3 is CASSQKPGGSYEQYF. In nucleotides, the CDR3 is TGCGCCAGCAGCCAAAAGCCGGGGGGCTCCTACGAGCAGTACTTC.

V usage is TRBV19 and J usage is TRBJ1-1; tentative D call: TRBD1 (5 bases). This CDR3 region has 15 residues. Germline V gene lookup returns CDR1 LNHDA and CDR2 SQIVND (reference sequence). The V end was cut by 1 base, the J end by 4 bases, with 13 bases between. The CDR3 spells CASSIGGAGVTEAFF. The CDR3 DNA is TGTGCCAGTAGTATAGGTGGGGCGGGAGTCACTGAAGCTTTCTTT.

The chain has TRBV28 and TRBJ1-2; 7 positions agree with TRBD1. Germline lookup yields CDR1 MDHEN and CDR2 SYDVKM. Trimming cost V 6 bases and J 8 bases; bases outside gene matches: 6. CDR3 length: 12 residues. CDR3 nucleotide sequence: TGTGCCAGCAGACAGGGGTTAGGCGGCTACACCTTC. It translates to CASRQGLGGYTF.

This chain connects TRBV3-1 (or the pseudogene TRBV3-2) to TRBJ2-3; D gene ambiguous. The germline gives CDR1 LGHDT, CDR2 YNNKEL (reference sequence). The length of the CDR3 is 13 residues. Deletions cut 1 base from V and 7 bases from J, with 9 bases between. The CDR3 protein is CASSQGSSHTQYF. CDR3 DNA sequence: TGTGCCAGCAGCCAAGGAAGTAGCCATACGCAGTATTTT.

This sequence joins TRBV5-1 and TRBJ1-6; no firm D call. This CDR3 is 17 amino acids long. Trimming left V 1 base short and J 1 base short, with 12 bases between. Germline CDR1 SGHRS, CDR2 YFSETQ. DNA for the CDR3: TGCGCCAGCAGCTTGATTGAGAGGGCTTCCTATAATTCACCCCTCCACTTT. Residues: CASSLIERASYNSPLHF.

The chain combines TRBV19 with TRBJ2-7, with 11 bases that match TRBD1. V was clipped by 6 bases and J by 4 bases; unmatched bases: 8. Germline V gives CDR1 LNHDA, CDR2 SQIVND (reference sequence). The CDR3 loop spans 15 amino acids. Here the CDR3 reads CASSWAGTGGYEQYF. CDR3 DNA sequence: TGTGCCAGTAGCTGGGCCGGGACAGGGGGATACGAGCAGTACTTC.

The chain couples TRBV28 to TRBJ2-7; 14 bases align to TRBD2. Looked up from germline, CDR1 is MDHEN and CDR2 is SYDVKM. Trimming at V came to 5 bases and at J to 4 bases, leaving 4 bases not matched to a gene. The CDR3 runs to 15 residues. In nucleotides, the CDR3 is TGTGCCAGCAGTGGGACTAGCGGGAGAAATTACGAGCAGTACTTC. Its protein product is CASSGTSGRNYEQYF.

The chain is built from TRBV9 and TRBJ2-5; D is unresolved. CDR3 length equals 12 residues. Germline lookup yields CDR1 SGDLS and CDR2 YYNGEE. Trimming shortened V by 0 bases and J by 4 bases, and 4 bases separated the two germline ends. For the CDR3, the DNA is TGTGCCAGCAGCGTAGTTCGAGAGACCCAGTACTTC. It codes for CASSVVRETQYF.

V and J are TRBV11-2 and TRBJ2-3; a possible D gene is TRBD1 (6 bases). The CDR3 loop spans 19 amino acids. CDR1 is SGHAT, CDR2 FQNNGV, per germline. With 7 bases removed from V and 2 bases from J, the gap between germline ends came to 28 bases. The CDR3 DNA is TGTGCCAGCATCGTCCGTGGACAGATCGGGAAGCCGAACACAGATACGCAGTATTTT. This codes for CASIVRGQIGKPNTDTQYF.

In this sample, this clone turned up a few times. CDR3 in amino acids: CASSILGDTYGYTF. Written as DNA, the CDR3 is TGTGCCAGTAGTATCTTAGGAGATACATATGGCTACACCTTC. The chain joins TRBV19 to TRBJ1-2; D remains unclear. The CDR3 has 14 amino acids. From germline, CDR1 is LNHDA and CDR2 SQIVND (reference sequence). The germline V and J ends were trimmed by 3 bases and 5 bases, with 13 bases remaining between them.

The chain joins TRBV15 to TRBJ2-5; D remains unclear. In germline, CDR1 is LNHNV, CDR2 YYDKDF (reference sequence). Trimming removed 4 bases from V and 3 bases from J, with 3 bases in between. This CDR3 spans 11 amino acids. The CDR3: CATSIEETQYF. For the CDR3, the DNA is TGTGCCACCAGCATCGAAGAGACCCAGTACTTC.